The next 29 T cell receptor beta chains were all read from a single sample in a study of T cells in Graves' hyperthyroidism and ophthalmopathy. TCR beta CDR3 regions were amplified from RNA transcripts. An initial round of RT-PCR targeting the TCR CDR3 relied on the HTBI primer set. TCRdb recomputed calls from the multiplex PCR reads with MiXCR, one row per CDR3 protein. Of 700,000 to 950,000 distinct CDR3 sequences in the sample, 35% are singletons; the top ten hold around a third. Input material: blood. These receptor sequences come from a woman in her forties with Graves' hyperthyroidism.

In DNA form, the CDR3 reads TGTGCCAGCACCGCCCCCGGGACCCTCGTCTCAGGGGGGTTCTACGAGCAGTACTTC. Protein: CASTAPGTLVSGGFYEQYF. The chain combines TRBV6-1 with TRBJ2-7; TRBD1 might be the D (7 bases). V lost 7 bases and J lost 3, with 31 bases in between. This CDR3 has 19 amino acids. CDR1 is MNHNS, CDR2 SASEGT, per germline.

A remark on this clonotype: A much larger clone differs by one base, so this may be a read error. The rearrangement joins TRBV9 to TRBJ2-5; perhaps D is TRBD1 or TRBD2 (5 bases each). Germline loops: CDR1 SGDLS, CDR2 YYNGEE. V lost 0 bases and J 4 bases, leaving 16 bases between the germline ends. This CDR3 has 16 residues. This CDR3 reads CASSVGARGSGETQYF. The CDR3, as DNA: TGTGCCAGCAGCGTAGGCGCGAGGGGATCAGGAGAGACCCAGTACTTC.

The chain carries TRBV5-1 and TRBJ1-4, with TRBD1 identical over 11 bases. The ends lost 3 bases at V and 6 bases at J; junction bases unmatched: 10. This CDR3 is 17 amino acids long. Germline V CDR1 and CDR2: SGHRS, YFSETQ. The CDR3 sequence is CASSSTPGQGADEKLFF. DNA of the CDR3: TGCGCCAGCAGCTCGACACCAGGACAGGGGGCGGATGAAAAACTGTTTTTT.

About this clonotype itself: A much larger clone differs from this one at a single base, so this may be a read error. V is TRBV10-3 and J is TRBJ1-5, with D possibly being TRBD1 (5 bases). V dropped 10 bases and J dropped 5 bases, with 18 bases sitting between them. This CDR3 region has 14 residues. Germline V gives CDR1 ENHRY, CDR2 SYGVKD. The CDR3 sequence is CANIGRRDYQPQHF. The CDR3 nucleotides read TGTGCCAACATCGGACGGAGGGACTATCAGCCCCAGCATTTT.

This clonotype was found many times. J is TRBJ1-2 and V is TRBV7-8, with no clear D. V lost 4 bases and J lost 0, with 15 bases in between. Germline V gene lookup returns CDR1 SGHVS and CDR2 FQNEAQ. This CDR3 has 16 amino acids. The CDR3 nucleotides read TGTGCCAGCAGCTCCCAAGACGCTGGGGCTAACTATGGCTACACCTTC. The encoded protein is CASSSQDAGANYGYTF.

This clonotype was counted a few times. This chain joins TRBV6-6 and TRBJ2-7, with 8 bases identical to TRBD1. Germline V gene lookup returns CDR1 MNHNY and CDR2 SVGAGI (reference sequence). J lost 4 bases, V lost 0 bases, and 8 bases had no gene match. The CDR3 runs to 16 residues. CDR3 region: CASSYSTGQDQYEQYF. CDR3 coding DNA: TGTGCCAGCAGTTACTCGACGGGACAGGACCAGTACGAGCAGTACTTC.

The V gene is TRBV6-6, the J gene TRBJ2-1; D unresolved. The length of the CDR3 is 14 residues. CDR1 is MNHNY and CDR2 is SVGAGI in the germline V gene (reference sequence). V was shortened by 7 bases and J by 6 bases, with 16 bases between the two germline ends. The CDR3 bases are TGTGCCAGCATCGCCTCTGTAGGGTTCAATGAGCAGTTCTTC. Translating gives CASIASVGFNEQFF.

The rearrangement links TRBV11-2 to TRBJ1-5, with 8 bases identical to TRBD1. CDR1 and CDR2 from the germline V gene are SGHAT and FQNNGV. The CDR3 runs 15 residues. The V segment lost 11 bases and the J segment 2 bases; nucleotides outside the gene matches: 11. The CDR3 protein is CAATSTGAGNQPQHF. CDR3 bases: TGTGCCGCAACATCGACAGGGGCAGGCAATCAGCCCCAGCATTTT.

This clonotype was counted at least ten times. The rearrangement links TRBV14 to TRBJ1-1; D is undetermined. Germline V gene sequence: CDR1 SGHDN, CDR2 FVKESK. With 4 bases removed from V and 3 bases from J, the gap between germline ends came to 12 bases. The CDR3 consists of 14 residues. CDR3 region: CASSPRAGDTEAFF. CDR3 sequence (DNA): TGTGCCAGCAGCCCACGAGCGGGCGACACTGAAGCTTTCTTT.

Many counts were recorded for this clonotype. Germline is not matched at one junction end, which may reflect a read error. The chain links TRBV10-3 to TRBJ2-6; 8 nucleotides align to TRBD1. Germline V gene sequence: CDR1 ENHRY, CDR2 SYGVKD. The CDR3 has 12 amino acids. CDR3 DNA: TGTGCCAGCAGTGAACGGACAGGGAGACTGACTTTC. Protein: CASSERTGRLTF.

This rearrangement joins TRBV12-3 or TRBV12-4 to TRBJ2-7, with 11 bases lining up with TRBD2. The DNA matches TRBJ2-1 better at its end, which makes the J call doubtful. This CDR3 region has 15 residues. The CDR3 nucleotides read TGTGCCAGCAGTCTTAGCGGGAGGGCCTCCTACGAGCAGTTCTTC. Translation: CASSLSGRASYEQFF.

This clonotype was recorded at least ten times. This chain connects TRBV7-2 to TRBJ2-5, with 7 bases fitting TRBD2. This CDR3 has 15 residues. V was clipped by 10 bases and J by 2 bases; unmatched bases: 13. Germline-derived CDR1 and CDR2 are SGHTA and FQGNSA. The CDR3 loop reads CATQPQAGLQETQYF. CDR3 DNA sequence: TGTGCCACCCAACCCCAAGCGGGACTACAAGAGACCCAGTACTTC.

This clonotype has at least ten counts. The chain carries TRBV11-2 and TRBJ2-7; no reliable D call. The germline V and J ends were trimmed by 3 bases and 4 bases, with 13 bases remaining between them. The CDR3 runs to 14 residues. Germline assignment: CDR1 SGHAT and CDR2 FQNNGV. As DNA, the CDR3 is TGTGCCAGCAGCTTCGGCGGAAACGAATACGAGCAGTACTTC. Amino acid sequence: CASSFGGNEYEQYF.

V is TRBV4-1 and J is TRBJ1-4; D is undetermined. CDR3 length equals 15 residues. CDR1 is MGHRA, CDR2 YSYEKL, per germline. V was clipped by 0 bases and J by 1 base, with 6 bases between them. The CDR3 protein is CASSQDEGTNEKLFF. In DNA form, the CDR3 reads TGCGCCAGCAGCCAAGACGAAGGAACTAATGAAAAACTGTTTTTT.

V is TRBV19 and J is TRBJ1-5, with 11 bases fitting TRBD1. Germline V CDR1 and CDR2: LNHDA, SQIVND (reference sequence). The CDR3 has 18 amino acids. The V segment lost 3 bases and the J segment 4 bases; nucleotides outside the gene matches: 11. In DNA form, the CDR3 reads TGTGCCAGTAGTATTGACGTGGACAGGGGGCTCTATAATCAGCCCCAGCATTTT. This gives the protein CASSIDVDRGLYNQPQHF.

This clonotype has a handful of counts. This chain uses TRBV4-3 with TRBJ1-6, with 7 bases aligning to TRBD1. This CDR3 has 15 amino acids. J gave up 9 bases and V 1 base, and 6 bases lay outside the gene matches. Looked up from germline, CDR1 is LGHNA and CDR2 is YSLEER. This chain's CDR3 is CASSQGGRGGSPLHF. Here the CDR3 DNA reads TGCGCCAGCAGCCAAGGGGGCAGGGGGGGTTCACCCCTCCACTTT.

This clonotype was seen at least ten times. V is TRBV24-1 and J is TRBJ1-2, with D uncertain. Deletions cut 4 bases from V and 6 bases from J, with 14 bases between. This CDR3 has 14 residues. CDR1 and CDR2 (germline): KGHDR, SFDVKD. CDR3 sequence: CATSDYPREDGYTF. The CDR3 bases are TGTGCCACCAGTGACTACCCAAGAGAGGATGGCTACACCTTC.

The rearrangement links TRBV10-3 to TRBJ1-1; D perhaps matches TRBD1 (6 bases). V shed 3 bases and J shed 1 base, with 9 bases lying between them. The germline gives CDR1 ENHRY, CDR2 SYGVKD. The CDR3 is made up of 14 amino acids. CDR3 bases: TGTGCCATCAGTGATAACAGGGAGAACACTGAAGCTTTCTTT. It specifies CAISDNRENTEAFF.

This clonotype showed up just a few times. J is TRBJ1-6 and V is TRBV6-2 or TRBV6-3; D is undetermined. The CDR3 is 15 residues long. V gave up 6 bases and J gave up 7 bases, with 16 bases separating them. From germline, CDR1 is MNHEY and CDR2 SVGEGT. CDR3 nucleotide sequence: TGTGCCAGCAGAGCCCCCAGCGGCCTAAATTCACCCCTCCACTTT. It translates to CASRAPSGLNSPLHF.

This clonotype was counted between two and nine times. This sequence joins TRBV20-1 and TRBJ1-1; TRBD1 is a possible D gene (6 bases). V was pared by 0 bases and J by 7 bases, with 15 bases between. Germline CDR1 reads DFQATT; CDR2 reads SNEGSKA (reference sequence). CDR3 length: 14 residues. The CDR3 DNA is TGCAGTGCTAGAGATTACCGGGGGGCTCGTGAAGCTTTCTTT. Translating gives CSARDYRGAREAFF.

This clonotype was picked up a small number of times. V usage is TRBV2 and J usage is TRBJ1-2, with D maybe TRBD1 (5 bases). Trimming took off 5 bases at V and 4 bases at J, with 17 bases between the two ends. This CDR3 is built from 15 residues. Per the germline V gene, CDR1 is SNHLY and CDR2 is FYNNEI. In nucleotides, the CDR3 is TGTGCCAGCAGTCAAGATACGTCGGGACTCTATGGCTACACCTTC. Its protein product is CASSQDTSGLYGYTF.

This clonotype has just one count. The CDR3 sequence: CASSEPGTYEQYF. The CDR3 DNA is TGCGCCAGCAGTGAGCCCGGGACCTACGAGCAGTACTTC. This sequence joins TRBV10-2 and TRBJ2-7; D is possibly TRBD2 (5 bases). Deletions cut 2 bases from V and 2 bases from J, with 7 bases between. Germline CDR1 is WSHSY and CDR2 is SAAADI. The CDR3 runs to 13 residues.

J is TRBJ2-7 and V is TRBV9; maybe TRBD2 (5 bases). Germline CDR1 SGDLS, CDR2 YYNGEE. The CDR3 spans 17 residues. V lost 0 bases and J 0 bases, leaving 16 bases between the germline ends. The DNA of the CDR3 is TGTGCCAGCAGCGTAGGAGGGTTCCAGGCGAACTCCTACGAGCAGTACTTC. Its translation: CASSVGGFQANSYEQYF. The variable domain in full, completed from reference TRBV9 and TRBJ2-7, reads DSGVTQTPKHLITATGQRVTLRCSPRSGDLSVYWYQQSLDQGLQFLIQYYNGEERAKGNILERFSAQQFPDLHSELNLSSLELGDSALYFCASSVGGFQANSYEQYFGPGTRLTVT.

This clonotype was recorded at least ten times. V is TRBV29-1 and J is TRBJ1-1; D is undetermined. The length of the CDR3 is 13 residues. V was pared by 3 bases and J by 4 bases, with 12 bases between. CDR1 and CDR2 (germline): SQVTM, ANQGSEA. The CDR3 coding sequence is TGCAGCGTTGATCGGGGATTAAGCACTGAAGCTTTCTTT. Amino acid sequence: CSVDRGLSTEAFF.

As DNA, the CDR3 is TGTGCCAGCACGGGAATCGAGGGGAACACCGGGGAGCTGTTTTTT. Translated, it gives CASTGIEGNTGELFF. The chain couples TRBV6-1 to TRBJ2-2; weak D call: TRBD2 (5 bases). Germline CDR1 reads MNHNS; CDR2 reads SASEGT. V gave up 7 bases and J gave up 1 base, with 13 bases separating them. The CDR3 runs to 15 residues.

This CDR3 is CASTPRQGEDTQYF. CDR3 DNA sequence: TGTGCCAGCACCCCTCGGCAGGGGGAAGATACGCAGTATTTT. The chain employs TRBV2 and TRBJ2-3; 7 bases match TRBD1. Germline V gene lookup returns CDR1 SNHLY and CDR2 FYNNEI. The V segment lost 7 bases and the J segment 5 bases; nucleotides outside the gene matches: 9. The CDR3 has 14 amino acids.

The rearrangement joins TRBV7-2 to TRBJ1-5, with D possibly TRBD1 on 5 matching bases. The CDR3 sequence is 15 residues long. Germline V gives CDR1 SGHTA, CDR2 FQGNSA. The V end lost 5 bases, the J end lost 7 bases, and 18 bases lay between the germline ends. CDR3 sequence: CASSHRGEPPQPQHF. As DNA, the CDR3 is TGTGCCAGCAGCCACCGGGGGGAACCCCCCCAGCCCCAGCATTTT.

This clonotype was seen at least ten times. This sequence joins TRBV7-8 and TRBJ2-7; D unresolved. V lost 3 bases, J lost 0 bases, and 12 bases lay in between. The CDR3 loop spans 15 amino acids. The germline V gene encodes CDR1 SGHVS and CDR2 FQNEAQ. This CDR3 reads CASSFDRRPSYEQYF. The CDR3 DNA is TGTGCCAGCAGCTTCGACCGCCGCCCCTCCTACGAGCAGTACTTC.

The sample holds a few counts of this clonotype. The chain links TRBV7-2 to TRBJ2-5, with D maybe TRBD1 (5 bases). The CDR3 has 17 amino acids. Between the trimmed V and J ends, which lost 3 bases and 1 base, there was a span of 18 bases. The V gene's germline CDR1 is SGHTA and CDR2 FQGNSA. The CDR3 DNA is TGTGCCAGCAGCTTGGCCCAGGTCAGGGTTACCCAAGAGACCCAGTACTTC. This gives the protein CASSLAQVRVTQETQYF.